These 26 T cell receptor beta chains were sequenced from one sample in a study of T cell responses to AZD1222 COVID-19 vaccine. Generated by immunoSEQ multiplex PCR, the TCRdb table keeps only in-frame clones and is missing some. The sample has 120,000 to 150,000 clones, over 90% seen once. The sample was peripheral blood, taken on day 0 of MenACWY control vaccination. These receptors were taken from an adult in good health.

J is TRBJ1-6 and V is TRBV7-9, with 8 bases that match TRBD1. V dropped 4 bases and J dropped 10; count of bases not matched to a gene: 6. Per germline, CDR1 SEHNR and CDR2 FQNEAQ (reference sequence). The CDR3 spans 14 residues. The CDR3 here is CASSSTGADSPLHF. The CDR3 DNA is TGTGCCAGCAGCTCGACAGGGGCGGACTCACCCCTCCACTTT.

This clone was seen only once. The rearrangement joins TRBV27 to TRBJ2-3, with TRBD1 as a possible D gene (5 bases). V was pared by 3 bases and J by 3 bases, with 10 bases between. This CDR3 is 14 amino acids long. The germline V gene encodes CDR1 MNHEY and CDR2 SMNVEV (reference sequence). The DNA for the CDR3 is TGTGCCAGCAGTTTGCCAGGGTGGACAGATACGCAGTATTTT. Translating gives CASSLPGWTDTQYF.

This chain uses TRBV5-1 with TRBJ1-4; D gene unclear. The CDR3 spans 15 residues. V was pared by 0 bases and J by 8 bases, with 14 bases between. Germline V lookup: CDR1 SGHRS, CDR2 YFSETQ. As DNA, the CDR3 is TGCGCCAGCAGCTTGGACGCTTTGCCCGGGGAAAAACTGTTTTTT. Translation: CASSLDALPGEKLFF.

V usage is TRBV19 and J usage is TRBJ2-7; 8 nucleotides match TRBD1. This CDR3 is built from 16 residues. In germline, CDR1 is LNHDA, CDR2 SQIVND (reference sequence). The V gene end was trimmed by 4 bases and the J gene end by 0 bases; junction bases not matched to a gene: 8. The CDR3 is CASSRQTGVSSYEQYF. For the CDR3, the DNA is TGTGCCAGTAGTAGGCAGACAGGGGTAAGCTCCTACGAGCAGTACTTC.

This chain joins TRBV14 and TRBJ1-6; a weak D match, TRBD1 (6 bases). Trimming shortened V by 3 bases and J by 10 bases, and 10 bases separated the two germline ends. The CDR3 extends over 13 amino acids. From germline, CDR1 is SGHDN and CDR2 FVKESK. CDR3 sequence (DNA): TGTGCCAGCAGCCACCCTGGGGGCTCACCCCTCCACTTT. Its protein product is CASSHPGGSPLHF.

This sequence joins TRBV27 and TRBJ2-7; perhaps TRBD2 as D (6 bases). Germline loops: CDR1 MNHEY, CDR2 SMNVEV (reference sequence). V was trimmed by 2 bases and J by 1 base, leaving 12 bases between them. This CDR3 is built from 15 residues. The CDR3 coding sequence is TGTGCCAGCAGTTTAAGCCACGGGGGATCCTACGAGCAGTACTTC. Protein product: CASSLSHGGSYEQYF.

V is TRBV5-5 and J is TRBJ1-5; TRBD1 matches 7 bases. Germline V lookup: CDR1 SGHKS, CDR2 YYEKEE (reference sequence). This CDR3 contains 17 residues. Losses at the gene ends were 0 bases for V and 7 bases for J; bases not matched to a gene: 13. The CDR3 sequence: CASSLAIGAGGDQPQHF. The CDR3, as DNA: TGTGCCAGCAGCTTGGCCATCGGAGCAGGGGGGGACCAGCCCCAGCATTTT.

J is TRBJ1-3 and V is TRBV4-1; unclear D gene. Looked up from germline, CDR1 is MGHRA and CDR2 is YSYEKL. The CDR3 covers 15 residues. Trimming removed 0 bases at V and 1 base at J, with 7 bases between. The CDR3 sequence: CASSQEQTSGNTIYF. In nucleotides, the CDR3 is TGCGCCAGCAGCCAAGAACAAACTTCTGGAAACACCATATATTTT.

The chain uses TRBV3-1 (or the pseudogene TRBV3-2) and TRBJ1-1; D possibly corresponds to TRBD1 (5 bases). The CDR3 loop spans 15 amino acids. The germline V gene encodes CDR1 LGHDT and CDR2 YNNKEL (reference sequence). Between the trimmed V and J ends, which lost 1 base and 3 bases, there was a span of 12 bases. CDR3 residues: CASSQGLRDDTEAFF. The CDR3 DNA follows: TGTGCCAGCAGCCAAGGCCTCCGGGACGACACTGAAGCTTTCTTT.

The genes are TRBV7-9 and TRBJ2-3; D is undetermined. CDR3 length: 13 amino acids. CDR1 is SEHNR, CDR2 FQNEAQ, per germline (reference sequence). The ends were cut back, 1 base at V and 2 bases at J, with 4 bases in the middle. This chain's CDR3 is CASSLETTDTQYF. The CDR3, as DNA: TGTGCCAGCAGCTTAGAAACCACAGATACGCAGTATTTT.

This sequence joins TRBV7-9 and TRBJ2-2, with TRBD1 matching over 8 bases. V lost 5 bases and J lost 2; bases outside the gene matches: 10. Germline V gene lookup returns CDR1 SEHNR and CDR2 FQNEAQ (reference sequence). The CDR3 is 17 amino acids. The CDR3 DNA reads as TGTGCCAGCAGCCTCCAAGCAGGGGGCCTAAACACCGGGGAGCTGTTTTTT. It is translated as CASSLQAGGLNTGELFF.

With regard to this clone: The same CDR3 arises from other DNA sequences in this sample as well. The gene calls are TRBV30 and TRBJ2-7; no reliable D call. The CDR3 runs 11 residues. Germline V CDR1 and CDR2: GTSNPN, SVGIG (reference sequence). V was clipped by 0 bases and J by 3 bases, with 3 bases between them. Here the CDR3 reads CAWSVSYEQYF. CDR3 coding DNA: TGTGCCTGGAGTGTAAGCTACGAGCAGTACTTC.

This clone was seen just once. V is TRBV5-4 and J is TRBJ2-3, with D unclear. Germline V gene lookup returns CDR1 SGHNT and CDR2 YYREEE (reference sequence). Trimming removed 2 bases at V and 2 bases at J, with 3 bases between. The CDR3 extends over 12 amino acids. The CDR3 bases are TGTGCCAGCAGCTTATCCACAGATACGCAGTATTTT. It yields the protein CASSLSTDTQYF.

CDR3 DNA: TGTGCCAGCACTGCCAGGCGCACAGATACGCAGTATTTT. The encoded protein is CASTARRTDTQYF. The chain carries TRBV6-5 and TRBJ2-3; D remains ambiguous. V was pared by 7 bases and J by 1 base, with 9 bases between. The CDR3 has 13 residues. Per the germline V gene, CDR1 is MNHEY and CDR2 is SVGAGI.

V is TRBV2 and J is TRBJ1-1; TRBD1 aligns across 7 bases. Germline CDR1 reads SNHLY; CDR2 reads FYNNEI. V gave up 2 bases and J gave up 4 bases; unmatched junction bases: 4. The CDR3 covers 14 residues. The DNA for the CDR3 is TGTGCCAGCAGTGAAAACAGGGGTAGCACTGAAGCTTTCTTT. Its protein product is CASSENRGSTEAFF.

In DNA form, the CDR3 reads TGCAGTGCTAGTGGCCCTCATAATGAAAAACTGTTTTTT. It is translated as CSASGPHNEKLFF. J is TRBJ1-4 and V is TRBV20-1; D remains unclear. CDR1 and CDR2 from the germline V gene are DFQATT and SNEGSKA (reference sequence). This CDR3 has 13 residues. Trimming cost V 3 bases and J 4 bases, with 9 bases left between them.

The chain has TRBV5-1 and TRBJ2-7; D uncertain. V gave up 4 bases and J gave up 0 bases, with 2 bases separating them. This CDR3 spans 11 amino acids. Germline CDR1 SGHRS, CDR2 YFSETQ. CDR3: CASSASYEQYF. The DNA for the CDR3 is TGCGCCAGCAGCGCCTCCTACGAGCAGTACTTC.

The chain joins TRBV21-1 to TRBJ1-5; the listed D gene, TRBD1, was not tested against the DNA. TRBV21-1 is a pseudogene locus. The length of the CDR3 is 20 residues. CDR3 in amino acids: CASSEGHNAGTGVSNQPQHF. For the CDR3, the DNA is TGTGCCAGCAGCGAAGGGCATAATGCCGGGACAGGGGTTAGCAATCAGCCCCAGCATTTT.

CDR3 loop: CASIARRGTYEQYF. CDR3 bases: TGTGCCAGCATCGCTCGCCGGGGAACCTACGAGCAGTACTTC. The chain uses TRBV7-8 and TRBJ2-7; tentative D call: TRBD2 (5 bases). The V gene lost 7 bases and the J gene lost 2 bases, with 15 bases spanning the gap. The CDR3 totals 14 residues. In germline, CDR1 is SGHVS, CDR2 FQNEAQ.

The V gene is TRBV27, the J gene TRBJ2-7; D remains ambiguous. Germline-derived CDR1 and CDR2 are MNHEY and SMNVEV (reference sequence). Trimming left V 3 bases short and J 0 bases short, with 6 bases between. This CDR3 spans 13 amino acids. The CDR3 region has the DNA TGTGCCAGCAGTTTCCCGAGCTCCTACGAGCAGTACTTC. Translating gives CASSFPSSYEQYF.

The chain carries TRBV28 and TRBJ1-5, with TRBD1 matching over 7 bases. This CDR3 spans 14 amino acids. In germline, CDR1 is MDHEN, CDR2 SYDVKM. Trimming removed 3 bases from V and 5 bases from J; junction bases left unmatched: 4. CDR3 protein: CASSFSTGHQPQHF. CDR3 sequence (DNA): TGTGCCAGCAGTTTTTCGACAGGGCATCAGCCCCAGCATTTT.

The chain is built from TRBV7-2 and TRBJ2-1, with D possibly matching TRBD2 (6 bases). The CDR3 extends over 13 amino acids. Germline-derived CDR1 and CDR2 are SGHTA and FQGNSA. The ends were cut back, 5 bases at V and 8 bases at J, with 13 bases in the middle. The CDR3 DNA follows: TGTGCCAGCAGCCCGACTAGGGTAGATGAGCAGTTCTTC. Its translation is CASSPTRVDEQFF.

The genes are TRBV6-5 and TRBJ1-1; tentative D call: TRBD1 (5 bases). The CDR3 runs 15 residues. From germline, CDR1 is MNHEY and CDR2 SVGAGI. The V and J ends lost 0 bases and 2 bases respectively, with 10 bases between them. CDR3 nucleotide sequence: TGTGCCAGCAGTTACTCTCGCAGGGCAAACACTGAAGCTTTCTTT. Encoded protein: CASSYSRRANTEAFF.

V is TRBV9 and J is TRBJ2-7; tentatively, D is TRBD2 (5 bases). The CDR3 contains 14 residues. Trimming shortened V by 1 base and J by 0 bases, and 8 bases separated the two germline ends. Germline V CDR1 and CDR2: SGDLS, YYNGEE. The DNA of the CDR3 is TGTGCCAGCAGCGTATATGGGAGCTCCTACGAGCAGTACTTC. Translation: CASSVYGSSYEQYF.

The chain combines TRBV11-3 with TRBJ1-2; no clear D gene. The CDR3 is 11 amino acids. Germline loops: CDR1 SGHNT, CDR2 YENEEA. The CDR3 coding sequence is TGTGCGGGCACCTCTAACTATGGCTACACCTTC. Protein product: CAGTSNYGYTF.

J is TRBJ2-5 and V is TRBV7-9; D remains ambiguous. The CDR3 loop spans 13 amino acids. The V end lost 3 bases, the J end lost 1 base, and 6 bases lay between the germline ends. Germline V lookup: CDR1 SEHNR, CDR2 FQNEAQ (reference sequence). The CDR3 nucleotides are TGTGCCAGCAGCTTCCAGTCCCAAGAGACCCAGTACTTC. Translated, it gives CASSFQSQETQYF.